Listed below are T cell receptor beta chains from one sample, sequenced in a study of vaccination and CD4 T cells after COVID-19. TCRdb reprocessed the PCR reads with MiXCR, giving one entry per CDR3 protein. The data show 4,600 or so distinct CDR3 sequences, over 25% seen once. These receptors have no identified antigens. The material sequenced was CD4+ T cells from blood, cultured in vitro. These receptors originate from a human donor who had recovered from COVID-19. The CDR3 runs from the conserved cysteine through the conserved F or W. D genes are given only for firm matches. Expanded clones get a size class; other rows say once, few or many, or leave the size out.

j_gene: TRBJ2-1
v_gene: TRBV2
abundance: few
d_gene: -
CDR3aa: CASSALNEQFF
CDR3nt: TGTGCCAGCAGTGCGCTAAATGAGCAGTTCTTC

j_gene: TRBJ2-1
v_gene: TRBV24-1
abundance: few
d_gene: -
CDR3aa: CATSDLPSLNEQFF
CDR3nt: TGTGCCACCAGTGATTTGCCTAGTCTCAATGAGCAGTTCTTC

j_gene: TRBJ2-1
v_gene: TRBV19
abundance: -
d_gene: -
CDR3aa: CASSSVVSPTLDNEQFF
CDR3nt: TGTGCCAGTAGTAGTGTCGTTAGCCCTACCTTAGACAATGAGCAGTTCTTC

j_gene: TRBJ2-1
v_gene: TRBV20-1
abundance: -
d_gene: -
CDR3aa: CSAIELLNNEQFF
CDR3nt: TGCAGTGCCATCGAATTATTGAACAATGAGCAGTTCTTC

j_gene: TRBJ1-3
v_gene: TRBV10-2
abundance: -
d_gene: -
CDR3aa: CASSRGRDGNTIYF
CDR3nt: TGCGCCAGCAGTCGCGGCAGGGATGGAAACACCATATATTTT

j_gene: TRBJ2-2
v_gene: TRBV4-2
abundance: -
d_gene: -
CDR3aa: CASSQKRATGELFF
CDR3nt: TGTGCCAGCAGCCAAAAGAGGGCCACCGGGGAGCTGTTTTTT

j_gene: TRBJ2-7
v_gene: TRBV6-5
abundance: few
d_gene: -
CDR3aa: CASSYGPRDFSYEQYF
CDR3nt: TGTGCCAGCAGTTACGGGCCCCGGGACTTCTCCTACGAGCAGTACTTC

j_gene: TRBJ1-3
v_gene: TRBV10-3
abundance: -
d_gene: -
CDR3aa: CAISESQGRDTIYF
CDR3nt: TGTGCCATCAGTGAGTCTCAGGGGAGAGACACCATATATTTT

j_gene: TRBJ2-2
v_gene: TRBV7-2
abundance: -
d_gene: -
CDR3aa: CASSFLQGANTGELFF
CDR3nt: TGTGCCAGCAGCTTCCTACAGGGCGCGAACACCGGGGAGCTGTTTTTT

j_gene: TRBJ2-3
v_gene: TRBV20-1
abundance: -
d_gene: TRBD2
CDR3aa: CSALRLSGGGSTDTQYF
CDR3nt: TGCAGTGCTTTAAGACTAAGCGGGGGGGGTAGCACAGATACGCAGTATTTT

j_gene: TRBJ2-7
v_gene: TRBV21-1
abundance: few
d_gene: -
CDR3aa: CASSKAVGQAPYEQYF
CDR3nt: TGTGCCAGCAGCAAAGCGGTGGGGCAGGCGCCCTACGAGCAGTACTTC

j_gene: TRBJ2-7
v_gene: TRBV12-3/TRBV12-4
abundance: once
d_gene: TRBD1
CDR3aa: CASRQAGTGIHEQYF
CDR3nt: TGTGCCAGCAGACAGGCCGGGACAGGGATCCACGAGCAGTACTTC

j_gene: TRBJ2-7
v_gene: TRBV2
abundance: large
d_gene: TRBD2
CDR3aa: CASSHKTSANYEQYF
CDR3nt: TGTGCCAGCAGTCACAAGACTAGCGCGAACTACGAGCAGTACTTC

j_gene: TRBJ2-7
v_gene: TRBV20-1
abundance: -
d_gene: TRBD2
CDR3aa: CSARDLASGEQYF
CDR3nt: TGCAGTGCTAGAGATTTGGCTAGCGGCGAGCAGTACTTC

j_gene: TRBJ1-5
v_gene: TRBV12-3/TRBV12-4
abundance: medium-sized
d_gene: -
CDR3aa: CASSFGGLSNQPQHF
CDR3nt: TGTGCCAGCAGTTTTGGAGGGCTTAGCAATCAGCCCCAGCATTTT

j_gene: TRBJ2-7
v_gene: TRBV5-8
abundance: -
d_gene: -
CDR3aa: CASSAPGFSYEQYF
CDR3nt: TGTGCCAGCAGCGCTCCAGGGTTTTCCTACGAGCAGTACTTC

j_gene: TRBJ2-5
v_gene: TRBV6-2/TRBV6-3
abundance: -
d_gene: TRBD2
CDR3aa: CASSWGLSSGDQETQYF
CDR3nt: TGTGCCAGCAGTTGGGGCCTGAGTAGCGGGGATCAAGAGACCCAGTACTTC

j_gene: TRBJ2-2
v_gene: TRBV20-1
abundance: -
d_gene: -
CDR3aa: CSARPTRNTGELFF
CDR3nt: TGCAGTGCTAGACCCACTAGGAACACCGGGGAGCTGTTTTTT

j_gene: TRBJ1-1
v_gene: TRBV6-5
abundance: few
d_gene: -
CDR3aa: CASSSRMNTEAFF
CDR3nt: TGTGCCAGCAGTTCCAGAATGAACACTGAAGCTTTCTTT

j_gene: TRBJ2-7
v_gene: TRBV6-1
abundance: -
d_gene: -
CDR3aa: CASSGTGTFSYEQYF
CDR3nt: TGTGCCAGCAGTGGAACCGGGACATTCTCCTACGAGCAGTACTTC

j_gene: TRBJ2-4
v_gene: TRBV2
abundance: -
d_gene: TRBD2
CDR3aa: CASRSLAATNIQYF
CDR3nt: TGTGCCAGCAGATCACTAGCGGCCACTAACATTCAGTACTTC

j_gene: TRBJ1-6
v_gene: TRBV10-3
abundance: few
d_gene: -
CDR3aa: CATAAVALNYSPLHF
CDR3nt: TGTGCCACCGCCGCGGTAGCCTTAAATTATTCACCCCTCCACTTT

j_gene: TRBJ1-6
v_gene: TRBV27
abundance: -
d_gene: -
CDR3aa: CASSYGTYLNSPLHF
CDR3nt: TGTGCCAGCAGTTACGGGACTTATTTAAATTCACCCCTCCACTTT

j_gene: TRBJ2-2
v_gene: TRBV7-8
abundance: -
d_gene: -
CDR3aa: CASSLITGIGFTGELFF
CDR3nt: TGTGCCAGCAGCTTAATTACCGGGATCGGTTTTACCGGGGAGCTGTTTTTT

j_gene: TRBJ1-2
v_gene: TRBV7-2
abundance: few
d_gene: -
CDR3aa: CASSFGVVDYGYTF
CDR3nt: TGTGCCAGCAGCTTCGGGGTCGTGGACTATGGCTACACCTTC

j_gene: TRBJ2-1
v_gene: TRBV10-3
abundance: -
d_gene: TRBD2
CDR3aa: CAISAGLAGGLYNEQFF
CDR3nt: TGTGCCATCAGTGCCGGACTAGCGGGAGGATTATACAATGAGCAGTTCTTC

j_gene: TRBJ1-3
v_gene: TRBV10-3
abundance: few
d_gene: -
CDR3aa: CAIRQDRPGGNTIYF
CDR3nt: TGTGCCATCAGACAAGACAGGCCGGGCGGAAACACCATATATTTT

j_gene: TRBJ1-2
v_gene: TRBV4-1
abundance: -
d_gene: -
CDR3aa: CASSQEMTGIAYGYTF
CDR3nt: TGCGCCAGCAGCCAAGAGATGACAGGAATCGCTTATGGCTACACCTTC

j_gene: TRBJ2-1
v_gene: TRBV20-1
abundance: -
d_gene: -
CDR3aa: CSARPSPYNEQFF
CDR3nt: TGCAGTGCCCGGCCCTCGCCCTACAATGAGCAGTTCTTC

j_gene: TRBJ2-2
v_gene: TRBV28
abundance: once
d_gene: TRBD2
CDR3aa: CASSWLAGGNTGELFF
CDR3nt: TGTGCCAGCAGTTGGCTAGCGGGAGGAAACACCGGGGAGCTGTTTTTT

j_gene: TRBJ2-3
v_gene: TRBV6-4
abundance: few
d_gene: -
CDR3aa: CASSVPLLACTDTQYF
CDR3nt: TGTGCCAGCAGTGTTCCCCTCCTAGCGTGCACAGATACGCAGTATTTT

j_gene: TRBJ2-2
v_gene: TRBV6-5
abundance: -
d_gene: -
CDR3aa: CASSYYMGRDTGELFF
CDR3nt: TGTGCCAGCAGTTACTATATGGGGCGCGACACCGGGGAGCTGTTTTTT

j_gene: TRBJ2-7
v_gene: TRBV11-3
abundance: few
d_gene: -
CDR3aa: CASSRRGVGGGYEQYF
CDR3nt: TGTGCCAGCAGCCGAAGGGGGGTGGGAGGAGGCTACGAGCAGTACTTC

j_gene: TRBJ1-2
v_gene: TRBV11-3
abundance: -
d_gene: -
CDR3aa: CASSPGEGVSFF
CDR3nt: TGTGCCAGCAGCCCTGGGGAGGGAGTTTCCTTCTTC

j_gene: TRBJ2-5
v_gene: TRBV20-1
abundance: -
d_gene: -
CDR3aa: CSASYQGETQYF
CDR3nt: TGCAGTGCTAGTTATCAGGGGGAGACCCAGTACTTC

j_gene: TRBJ2-7
v_gene: TRBV6-1
abundance: few
d_gene: -
CDR3aa: CASSDRIAGSYEQYF
CDR3nt: TGTGCCAGCAGTGATAGGATCGCAGGCTCCTACGAGCAGTACTTC

j_gene: TRBJ2-7
v_gene: TRBV12-3/TRBV12-4
abundance: -
d_gene: -
CDR3aa: CASSRGPGGKQYF
CDR3nt: TGTGCCAGCAGCCGGGGTCCCGGTGGAAAGCAGTACTTC